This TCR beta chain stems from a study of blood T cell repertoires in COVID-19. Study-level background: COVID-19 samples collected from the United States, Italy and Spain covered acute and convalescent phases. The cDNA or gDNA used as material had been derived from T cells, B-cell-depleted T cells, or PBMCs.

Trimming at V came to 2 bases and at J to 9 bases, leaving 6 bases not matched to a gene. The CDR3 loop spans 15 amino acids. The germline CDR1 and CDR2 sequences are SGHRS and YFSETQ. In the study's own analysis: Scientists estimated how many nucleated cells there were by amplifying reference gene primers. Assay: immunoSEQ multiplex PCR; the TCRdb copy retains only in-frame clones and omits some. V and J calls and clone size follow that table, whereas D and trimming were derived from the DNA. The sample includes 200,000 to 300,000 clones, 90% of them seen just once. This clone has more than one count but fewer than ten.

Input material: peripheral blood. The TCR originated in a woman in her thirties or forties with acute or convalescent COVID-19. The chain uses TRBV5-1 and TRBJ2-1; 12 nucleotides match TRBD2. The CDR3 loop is CASSFLAGGPGEQFF. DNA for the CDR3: TGCGCCAGCAGCTTTCTAGCGGGGGGGCCCGGTGAGCAGTTCTTC.